This passage covers 29 T cell receptor beta chains from one sample sequenced in a study of blood T cell repertoires in COVID-19. Sequencing was performed with immunoSEQ multiplex PCR; in TCRdb, only in-frame clones are kept and a portion is missing. Of around 310,000 clones listed, 75% to 90% are singletons. The sample was PBMCs or T cells enriched from blood (not recorded which). Receptors were obtained from a woman in her 40s who had recovered from COVID-19.

This chain joins TRBV27 and TRBJ2-7; 7 bases match TRBD1. The CDR3 is made up of 13 amino acids. Unmatched junction bases numbered 6, after V lost 4 bases and J lost 6 bases. Germline-derived CDR1 and CDR2 are MNHEY and SMNVEV (reference sequence). The chain's CDR3 is CASSSTGAAEQYF. In DNA form, the CDR3 reads TGTGCCAGCAGTTCCACAGGGGCGGCCGAGCAGTACTTC.

The chain uses TRBV12-3 or TRBV12-4 and TRBJ2-1, with D possibly matching TRBD1 (5 bases). The V end lost 6 bases, the J end lost 5 bases, and 11 bases lay between the germline ends. This CDR3 has 13 amino acids. The CDR3 is CASRGAYHNEQFF. CDR3 coding DNA: TGTGCCAGCAGAGGGGCTTACCACAATGAGCAGTTCTTC.

V gene TRBV6-2 or TRBV6-3 combines with J gene TRBJ1-5; D might be TRBD1 (5 bases). The CDR3 is made up of 15 amino acids. In germline, CDR1 is MNHEY, CDR2 SVGEGT. V dropped 4 bases and J dropped 0 bases, with 10 bases sitting between them. CDR3 DNA: TGTGCCAGCAGTTGGGGCAGGGATAGCAATCAGCCCCAGCATTTT. Its translation is CASSWGRDSNQPQHF.

V and J are TRBV28 and TRBJ2-5, with TRBD2 matching 7 bases. CDR1 and CDR2 (germline): MDHEN, SYDVKM. The CDR3 sequence is 15 residues long. V shed 3 bases, J shed 1 base, and the junction held 5 bases outside the gene matches. The CDR3 is CASSFLSSGQETQYF. DNA for the CDR3: TGTGCCAGCAGTTTTCTTTCTAGCGGCCAAGAGACCCAGTACTTC. The whole variable domain, filled in from reference TRBV28 and TRBJ2-5, reads DVKVTQSSRYLVKRTGEKVFLECVQDMDHENMFWYRQDPGLGLRLIYFSYDVKMKEKGDIPEGYSVSREKKERFSLILESASTNQTSMYLCASSFLSSGQETQYFGPGTRLLVL.

V is TRBV4-2 and J is TRBJ2-7; 11 bases match TRBD2. This CDR3 comprises 20 residues. The V gene's germline CDR1 is LGHNA and CDR2 YNFKEQ. Trimming took 1 base from V and 2 from J; bases not matched to a gene: 16. For the CDR3, the DNA is TGTGCCAGCAGCCAAGCGGGGTTAGCGGGAGGGAGCGGTTTACCCTACGAGCAGTACTTC. This encodes CASSQAGLAGGSGLPYEQYF.

V and J are TRBV20-1 and TRBJ2-1; D unclear. The CDR3 covers 12 residues. Trimming left V 3 bases short and J 5 bases short, with 8 bases between. CDR1 and CDR2 from the germline V gene are DFQATT and SNEGSKA (reference sequence). CDR3 loop: CSASRVNNEQFF. In DNA form, the CDR3 reads TGCAGTGCTAGTCGGGTTAACAATGAGCAGTTCTTC.

The chain combines TRBV2 with TRBJ1-3, with D unresolved. Germline CDR1 is SNHLY and CDR2 is FYNNEI. V was pared by 7 bases and J by 0 bases, with 10 bases between. The CDR3 covers 14 residues. The CDR3 DNA reads TGTGCCAGCACCGCCGGGAGCTCTGGAAACACCATATATTTT. Amino acid sequence: CASTAGSSGNTIYF.

The chain recombines TRBV27 with TRBJ1-4; a weak D match, TRBD1 (5 bases). This CDR3 contains 16 residues. Germline V gene data show CDR1 as MNHEY and CDR2 as SMNVEV (reference sequence). Between the trimmed V and J ends, which lost 4 bases and 8 bases, there was a span of 20 bases. This CDR3 is CASSSGGGGVEEKLFF. In DNA form, the CDR3 reads TGTGCCAGCAGTTCTGGCGGTGGGGGGGTAGAGGAAAAACTGTTTTTT.

J is TRBJ2-2 and V is TRBV5-1; tentative D call: TRBD2 (5 bases). V lost 5 bases and J lost 5, with 13 bases in between. Germline V CDR1 and CDR2: SGHRS, YFSETQ. The CDR3 loop spans 14 amino acids. CDR3 coding DNA: TGCGCCAGCAGTCCTCGGGCGGGTACCGGGGAGCTGTTTTTT. This gives the protein CASSPRAGTGELFF. Full variable domain (remainder filled in from reference TRBV5-1 and TRBJ2-2): KAGVTQTPRYLIKTRGQQVTLSCSPISGHRSVSWYQQTPGQGLQFLFEYFSETQRNKGNFPGRFSGRQFSNSRSEMNVSTLELGDSALYLCASSPRAGTGELFFGEGSRLTVL.

The chain carries TRBV28 and TRBJ2-2; D possibly corresponds to TRBD1 (5 bases). V lost 4 bases and J 0 bases, leaving 9 bases between the germline ends. CDR3 length: 15 amino acids. CDR1 is MDHEN, CDR2 SYDVKM, per germline. CDR3 bases: TGTGCCAGCAGTTCACAGGCTCCGAACACCGGGGAGCTGTTTTTT. This encodes CASSSQAPNTGELFF.

The V call is TRBV5-1, the J call TRBJ2-7; D remains ambiguous. The CDR3 runs 12 residues. Germline assignment: CDR1 SGHRS and CDR2 YFSETQ. V lost 0 bases to trimming and J lost 4 bases, with 5 bases between them. The CDR3 spells CASSLGEYEQYF. CDR3 coding DNA: TGCGCCAGCAGCTTGGGCGAGTACGAGCAGTACTTC.

This chain uses TRBV7-6 with TRBJ2-6; TRBD1 aligns across 8 bases. Germline V gene sequence: CDR1 SGHVS, CDR2 FNYEAQ. V shed 5 bases and J 0 bases; nucleotides not matched to a gene: 3. This CDR3 is built from 16 residues. CDR3 in DNA: TGTGCCAGCAGCCTCACAGGGGGCTCTGGGGCCAACGTCCTGACTTTC. Its translation: CASSLTGGSGANVLTF.

This clone appeared once. The chain joins TRBV5-1 to TRBJ1-3, with D possibly matching TRBD1 (6 bases). V lost 0 bases and J 2 bases, leaving 9 bases between the germline ends. This CDR3 region has 15 residues. The germline V gene encodes CDR1 SGHRS and CDR2 YFSETQ. CDR3 in amino acids: CASSLAPGAGNTIYF. CDR3 nucleotides: TGCGCCAGCAGCTTGGCCCCAGGGGCTGGAAACACCATATATTTT.

V is TRBV27 and J is TRBJ2-6, with TRBD2 matching 9 bases. The J segment lost 4 bases and the V segment lost 6 bases, leaving 13 bases of the junction unmatched. The CDR3 length is 18 residues. Germline V gene sequence: CDR1 MNHEY, CDR2 SMNVEV (reference sequence). As DNA, the CDR3 is TGTGCCAGCAGCCTTGGTCCGCTAGCGGGGCTCGGGGCCAACGTCCTGACTTTC. Translating gives CASSLGPLAGLGANVLTF.

The rearrangement links TRBV7-9 to TRBJ1-2, with D uncertain. The CDR3 loop spans 15 amino acids. Trimming removed 0 bases from V and 3 bases from J, with 11 bases in between. Germline V gene sequence: CDR1 SEHNR, CDR2 FQNEAQ (reference sequence). The CDR3 nucleotides are TGTGCCAGCAGCTTAGCGTCTCGGGGATACTATGGCTACACCTTC. Translated, it gives CASSLASRGYYGYTF. The entire variable domain, with the rest obtained from reference TRBV7-9 and TRBJ1-2, is as follows: DTGVSQNPRHKITKRGQNVTFRCDPISEHNRLYWYRQTLGQGPEFLTYFQNEAQLEKSRLLSDRFSAERPKGSFSTLEIQRTEQGDSAMYLCASSLASRGYYGYTFGSGTRLTVV.

This rearrangement joins TRBV9 to TRBJ1-2, with 12 bases matching TRBD1. The germline gives CDR1 SGDLS, CDR2 YYNGEE. This CDR3 region has 14 residues. Trimming at V came to 7 bases and at J to 7 bases, leaving 8 bases not matched to a gene. The CDR3 is CASASGTGGPGYTF. CDR3 bases: TGTGCCAGCGCCTCCGGGACAGGGGGCCCTGGCTACACCTTC.

The chain joins TRBV30 to TRBJ2-3; no firm D call. The CDR3 contains 13 residues. V gave up 1 base and J gave up 5 bases, with 10 bases separating them. The germline V gene has CDR1 GTSNPN and CDR2 SVGIG (reference sequence). The CDR3: CAWSGGFGDTQYF. Here the CDR3 DNA reads TGTGCCTGGAGTGGAGGTTTTGGAGATACGCAGTATTTT.

This rearrangement joins TRBV30 to TRBJ2-3; no clear D gene. Per the germline V gene, CDR1 is GTSNPN and CDR2 is SVGIG (reference sequence). The CDR3 runs 12 residues. V was pared by 0 bases and J by 6 bases, with 7 bases between. The CDR3 coding sequence is TGTGCCTGGAGTGTCCTACTTGATACGCAGTATTTT. It encodes CAWSVLLDTQYF. Full variable domain (remainder filled in from reference TRBV30 and TRBJ2-3): SQTIHQWPATLVQPVGSPLSLECTVEGTSNPNLYWYRQAAGRGLQLLFYSVGIGQISSEVPQNLSASRPQDRQFILSSKKLLLSDSGFYLCAWSVLLDTQYFGPGTRLTVL.

The chain is built from TRBV5-1 and TRBJ2-7, with 7 positions matching TRBD2. The V and J ends lost 3 bases and 1 base, in that order; junction bases with no gene match: 4. The germline gives CDR1 SGHRS, CDR2 YFSETQ. The length of the CDR3 is 14 residues. CDR3 nucleotide sequence: TGCGCCAGCAGCTCAGGGCGGGGGTCCTACGAGCAGTACTTC. This sequence encodes CASSSGRGSYEQYF.

The chain carries TRBV7-2 and TRBJ2-2, with 8 bases fitting TRBD1. The V gene end was trimmed by 2 bases and the J gene end by 3 bases; junction bases not matched to a gene: 8. The CDR3 extends over 17 amino acids. Per the germline V gene, CDR1 is SGHTA and CDR2 is FQGNSA. The chain's CDR3 is CASSLNRGFLDTGELFF. The CDR3 region has the DNA TGTGCCAGCAGCTTAAACAGGGGGTTTTTGGACACCGGGGAGCTGTTTTTT.

The gene calls are TRBV7-3 and TRBJ2-1; 11 nucleotides align to TRBD2. Germline CDR1 reads SGHTA; CDR2 reads FQGTGA. The CDR3 spans 15 residues. V shed 6 bases and J 7 bases; nucleotides not matched to a gene: 8. In DNA form, the CDR3 reads TGTGCCAGCAGGCTGACTAGCGGGACCTCGAATGAGCAGTTCTTC. The encoded protein is CASRLTSGTSNEQFF.

The chain links TRBV24-1 to TRBJ1-5; D is possibly TRBD1 (6 bases). This CDR3 is built from 15 residues. V lost 5 bases and J lost 9, with 19 bases in between. Germline V gives CDR1 KGHDR, CDR2 SFDVKD. The CDR3 here is CATSAGQGSGRPQHF. The DNA of the CDR3 is TGTGCCACCAGTGCCGGGCAGGGGTCGGGGCGGCCCCAGCATTTT.

The rearrangement links TRBV6-2 or TRBV6-3 to TRBJ2-1; 13 bases match TRBD2. Germline values: CDR1 MNHEY, CDR2 SVGEGT. V lost 0 bases, J lost 5 bases, and 4 bases stayed unmatched. The CDR3 length is 17 residues. CDR3 in amino acids: CASSYSTSGGAHNEQFF. The CDR3, as DNA: TGTGCCAGCAGTTACTCTACTAGCGGGGGGGCCCACAATGAGCAGTTCTTC.

This clone was seen a single time. The chain recombines TRBV18 with TRBJ1-1; possibly TRBD1 for D (6 bases). V dropped 3 bases and J dropped 3 bases, with 14 bases sitting between them. The germline V gene encodes CDR1 KGHSH and CDR2 LQKENI. This CDR3 contains 15 residues. The CDR3 DNA follows: TGTGCCAGCTCACCTTGGGAAGGGGGACACACTGAAGCTTTCTTT. Its protein is CASSPWEGGHTEAFF.

This clone has more than one count but fewer than ten. The chain is built from TRBV7-2 and TRBJ2-1; 7 nucleotides align to TRBD2. There are 14 residues in the CDR3. V shed 3 bases and J 2 bases; nucleotides not matched to a gene: 1. CDR1 and CDR2 from the germline V gene are SGHTA and FQGNSA. CDR3 residues: CASSFSGPYNEQFF. The CDR3 DNA reads TGTGCCAGCAGCTTTAGCGGGCCCTACAATGAGCAGTTCTTC.

J is TRBJ1-1 and V is TRBV2, with 8 bases lining up with TRBD1. Trimming took 5 bases from V and 7 from J; bases not matched to a gene: 6. The germline CDR1 and CDR2 sequences are SNHLY and FYNNEI. The CDR3 covers 13 residues. The CDR3 bases are TGTGCCAGCAGTTTTAGGGACAGGTTTGAAGCTTTCTTT. It codes for CASSFRDRFEAFF.

The chain combines TRBV5-6 with TRBJ1-3; TRBD1 matches 8 bases. Trimming at V came to 0 bases and at J to 2 bases, leaving 1 base not matched to a gene. Germline V gene sequence: CDR1 SGHDT, CDR2 YYEEEE. The CDR3 has 15 amino acids. CDR3 loop: CASSLGQGTGNTIYF. The DNA of the CDR3 is TGTGCCAGCAGCTTGGGACAGGGGACTGGAAACACCATATATTTT.

CDR3 sequence (DNA): TGTGCCAGCAGCCCCGGGACTAGCGGTGGTTACTCCTACGAGCAGTACTTC. Translation gives CASSPGTSGGYSYEQYF. V usage is TRBV7-8 and J usage is TRBJ2-7, with 11 bases identical to TRBD2. There are 17 residues in the CDR3. CDR1 SGHVS and CDR2 FQNEAQ come from the germline V gene. Trimming at V came to 5 bases and at J to 0 bases, leaving 9 bases not matched to a gene. Combining the CDR3 with reference TRBV7-8 and TRBJ2-7 gives the whole variable domain GAGVSQSPRYKVAKRGQDVALRCDPISGHVSLFWYQQALGQGPEFLTYFQNEAQLDKSGLPSDRFFAERPEGSVSTLKIQRTQQEDSAVYLCASSPGTSGGYSYEQYFGPGTRLTVT.

V and J are TRBV30 and TRBJ2-1; tentative D call: TRBD1 (5 bases). From germline, CDR1 is GTSNPN and CDR2 SVGIG (reference sequence). The length of the CDR3 is 16 residues. V lost 3 bases to trimming and J lost 0 bases, with 15 bases between them. The DNA for the CDR3 is TGTGCCTGGAGGAACAGGAGAGGAACCTCCTACAATGAGCAGTTCTTC. As protein: CAWRNRRGTSYNEQFF.